This T cell receptor beta chain originates from a study of T cells after yellow fever vaccination. Study-level information: The SMART-Seq v4 Ultra Low Input method served to prepare the low-cell-number fractions.

Study-wide findings and caveats: Clonotypes appearing in both CD4 and CD8 compartments existed, and their share was small. Although the secondary response was weaker, it peaked faster, at day 5 versus 15.

The germline V gene encodes CDR1 SGHRS and CDR2 YFSETQ. The V and J ends lost 2 bases and 5 bases respectively, with 12 bases between them. The CDR3 length is 14 residues. In making TCR cDNA, 5'RACE template switching added a universal primer site and UMIs to it. From the 5' RACE reads, TCRdb called clonotypes with MiXCR, one entry per CDR3 protein. The repertoire has hundreds of thousands of distinct CDR3 sequences, around 3.6% of them found once; the top ten carry 20% to 30%. A few counts support this clonotype. Its antigen is not identified. V is TRBV5-1 and J is TRBJ2-3; D is undetermined. This TCR derives from a man between 18 and 35 years old who received the YFV17D yellow fever vaccine. Specimen: PBMCs, collected on the day of the yellow fever booster vaccination. The CDR3 DNA is TGCGCCAGCAGCTTCGGACCCCCCGAAGATACGCAGTATTTT. Translated, it gives CASSFGPPEDTQYF. The variable domain in full, with the rest retrieved from reference TRBV5-1 and TRBJ2-3, is KAGVTQTPRYLIKTRGQQVTLSCSPISGHRSVSWYQQTPGQGLQFLFEYFSETQRNKGNFPGRFSGRQFSNSRSEMNVSTLELGDSALYLCASSFGPPEDTQYFGPGTRLTVL.